These 25 T cell receptor beta chains were all obtained from the same sample, sequenced in a study of shared clonotypes between healthy human individuals. Sequencing used immunoSEQ multiplex PCR; TCRdb keeps in-frame clones, though not all of them. The sample carries approximately 1,500,000 clones, approximately 96% recorded once. The sample consisted of naive CD4+ T cells sorted from blood. Subset specified: CD45RA+ positively selected. The source of these receptors is a man aged 25-45 years in good health.

The chain employs TRBV5-1 and TRBJ2-5; 8 bases agree with TRBD1. Germline CDR1 SGHRS, CDR2 YFSETQ. The trim removed 4 bases at V and 2 bases at J, leaving 7 bases unmatched. There are 15 residues in the CDR3. CDR3 nucleotide sequence: TGCGCCAGCAGCGTCCTCGGGACAGGTCAAGAGACCCAGTACTTC. This codes for CASSVLGTGQETQYF.

The gene calls are TRBV7-2 and TRBJ1-5; D is uncertain. This CDR3 has 13 residues. The V end was cut by 5 bases, the J end by 6 bases, with 11 bases between. Germline-derived CDR1 and CDR2 are SGHTA and FQGNSA. The CDR3 here is CASSRTLAQPQHF. DNA for the CDR3: TGTGCCAGCAGCCGCACTTTGGCTCAGCCCCAGCATTTT.

The rearrangement uses TRBV28 and TRBJ2-3, with D unclear. Germline lookup yields CDR1 MDHEN and CDR2 SYDVKM. V dropped 7 bases and J dropped 4 bases, with 18 bases sitting between them. The CDR3 is 15 amino acids. DNA of the CDR3: TGTGCCAGCAACCAAGCCAACCTTCGGGCAGATACGCAGTATTTT. It encodes CASNQANLRADTQYF.

The genes are TRBV7-9 and TRBJ2-1; weak D call: TRBD2 (6 bases). This CDR3 spans 15 amino acids. The germline V and J ends were trimmed by 1 base and 3 bases, with 10 bases remaining between them. Germline CDR1 reads SEHNR; CDR2 reads FQNEAQ (reference sequence). The chain's CDR3 is CASSLGTGVYNEQFF. The CDR3 nucleotides are TGTGCCAGCAGCTTAGGGACGGGAGTCTACAATGAGCAGTTCTTC. Looking up the rest from reference TRBV7-9 and TRBJ2-1 gives the full variable domain: DTGVSQNPRHKITKRGQNVTFRCDPISEHNRLYWYRQTLGQGPEFLTYFQNEAQLEKSRLLSDRFSAERPKGSFSTLEIQRTEQGDSAMYLCASSLGTGVYNEQFFGPGTRLTVL.

The CDR3 spells CASSFRADEQYF. CDR3 bases: TGTGCCAGCAGCTTTAGGGCGGACGAGCAGTACTTC. The V gene is TRBV5-4, the J gene TRBJ2-7, with D unresolved. The CDR3 sequence is 12 residues long. Germline CDR1 SGHNT, CDR2 YYREEE (reference sequence). The V end was cut by 2 bases, the J end by 5 bases, with 8 bases between. Filled out from reference TRBV5-4 and TRBJ2-7, the complete variable domain reads ETGVTQSPTHLIKTRGQQVTLRCSSQSGHNTVSWYQQALGQGPQFIFQYYREEENGRGNFPPRFSGLQFPNYSSELNVNALELDDSALYLCASSFRADEQYFGPGTRLTVT.

This rearrangement joins TRBV4-3 to TRBJ1-1; unclear D gene. The CDR3 has 15 amino acids. V lost 7 bases and J lost 0, with 15 bases in between. The V gene's germline CDR1 is LGHNA and CDR2 YSLEER. CDR3 bases: TGCGCCAGCAAACTCCGGGGTCGCTTGAACACTGAAGCTTTCTTT. It is translated as CASKLRGRLNTEAFF.

This clone was seen a few times. The chain uses TRBV5-1 and TRBJ2-6; D gene ambiguous. CDR1 is SGHRS and CDR2 is YFSETQ in the germline V gene. The V end was cut by 4 bases, the J end by 1 base, with 9 bases between. The CDR3 consists of 15 residues. CDR3 nucleotide sequence: TGCGCCAGCAGCCAACGTCTATCTGGGGCCAACGTCCTGACTTTC. Its protein product is CASSQRLSGANVLTF.

The chain combines TRBV5-6 with TRBJ1-2; D might be TRBD1 (5 bases). V was shortened by 0 bases and J by 0 bases, with 12 bases between the two germline ends. The CDR3 totals 16 residues. CDR1 is SGHDT, CDR2 YYEEEE, per germline. CDR3 DNA sequence: TGTGCCAGCAGCTTGGCACAGGCCCCAACTAACTATGGCTACACCTTC. Protein: CASSLAQAPTNYGYTF.

As regards this clone: The same CDR3 arises from other DNA sequences in this sample as well. V gene TRBV5-6 combines with J gene TRBJ2-2; D uncertain. CDR1 is SGHDT, CDR2 YYEEEE, per germline. This CDR3 has 15 amino acids. V lost 1 base, J lost 0 bases, and 7 bases lay in between. CDR3 coding DNA: TGTGCCAGCAGCTTGAGAGGAGCGAACACCGGGGAGCTGTTTTTT. Translated, it gives CASSLRGANTGELFF.

The chain couples TRBV5-3 to TRBJ2-3; 7 positions match TRBD1. TRBV5-3 is known as an ORF, though its function is uncertain. This CDR3 contains 18 residues. V trimming: 1 base; J trimming: 2 bases; junction bases outside the gene matches: 13. The CDR3 coding sequence is TGTGCCAGAAGCTTGTTGGGCAACAGGGGTTTTGACACAGATACGCAGTATTTT. Translation: CARSLLGNRGFDTDTQYF.

This rearrangement joins TRBV7-6 to TRBJ1-3; D remains ambiguous. The CDR3 contains 16 residues. Germline CDR1 is SGHVS and CDR2 is FNYEAQ. The ends were cut back, 2 bases at V and 9 bases at J, with 20 bases in the middle. CDR3 nucleotide sequence: TGTGCCAGCAGCTTATTCGACGGCCAGACGGGAGGCACCATATATTTT. Protein product: CASSLFDGQTGGTIYF.

In this sample, this clone turned up once. The chain combines TRBV29-1 with TRBJ2-1, with 8 bases matching TRBD2. CDR1 is SQVTM, CDR2 ANQGSEA, per germline. V lost 6 bases, J lost 6 bases, and 10 bases stayed unmatched. The CDR3 is 14 amino acids. CDR3 nucleotides: TGCAGCGTGGTGAAGCGGGAGCTGTTCAATGAGCAGTTCTTC. Translating it yields CSVVKRELFNEQFF.

The CDR3 here is CASSQSDRGSYEQYF. CDR3 in DNA: TGCGCCAGCAGCCAATCGGACAGGGGGTCCTACGAGCAGTACTTC. The chain combines TRBV4-3 with TRBJ2-7; 10 bases are shared with TRBD1. With 2 bases clipped from V and 1 base from J, the junction kept 2 bases outside the gene matches. The length of the CDR3 is 15 residues. Germline V gene data show CDR1 as LGHNA and CDR2 as YSLEER.

The chain has TRBV18 and TRBJ2-7; TRBD1 aligns across 9 bases. Trimming removed 6 bases from V and 1 base from J; junction bases left unmatched: 13. The germline V gene encodes CDR1 KGHSH and CDR2 LQKENI. The CDR3 contains 17 residues. The CDR3 bases are TGTGCCAGCTCTTCAACTCCGGGACAGGGTGATTCCTACGAGCAGTACTTC. Translated, it gives CASSSTPGQGDSYEQYF.

This clone was recorded only once. The junction departs from germline at one end; a sequencing error may be responsible. J is TRBJ2-3 and V is TRBV18; 7 bases align to TRBD2. The CDR3 runs 16 residues. The germline gives CDR1 KGHSH, CDR2 LQKENI. CDR3 loop: CASSPLGAGVGDTQNF. CDR3 sequence (DNA): TGTGCCAGCTCACCCCTAGGGGCGGGAGTCGGAGATACGCAGAATTTT.

The chain combines TRBV6-1 with TRBJ2-7, with 10 nucleotides matching TRBD1. The germline gives CDR1 MNHNS, CDR2 SASEGT. Unmatched junction bases numbered 12, after V lost 7 bases and J lost 9 bases. This CDR3 has 14 residues. CDR3 in DNA: TGTGCCAGCACTCTGAGACAGGGGGCCTCTGTGCAGTACTTC. It codes for CASTLRQGASVQYF.

This rearrangement joins TRBV5-4 to TRBJ2-4, with 10 bases aligning to TRBD1. Germline trimming cut 4 bases from V and 3 bases from J; bases unmatched to any gene: 13. The CDR3 extends over 18 amino acids. The germline V gene encodes CDR1 SGHNT and CDR2 YYREEE (reference sequence). The CDR3 protein is CASSPDRDRGPHKNIQYF. The CDR3 DNA sequence: TGTGCCAGCAGCCCCGACCGGGACAGGGGCCCTCACAAAAACATTCAGTACTTC.

The rearrangement links TRBV18 to TRBJ1-1; TRBD1 matches 7 bases. The CDR3 extends over 14 amino acids. Germline CDR1 KGHSH, CDR2 LQKENI. With V trimmed by 2 bases and J by 4 bases, 4 bases remained unmatched. The CDR3 DNA follows: TGTGCCAGCTCACCAGGGACAGCGCCCACTGAAGCTTTCTTT. As protein: CASSPGTAPTEAFF.

V usage is TRBV11-3 and J usage is TRBJ2-3; 11 bases agree with TRBD2. The CDR3 extends over 14 amino acids. V shed 6 bases, J shed 4 bases, and the junction held 3 bases outside the gene matches. CDR1 is SGHNT, CDR2 YENEEA, per germline. CDR3 DNA: TGTGCCAGCAGTACTAGCGGGAGTGCAGATACGCAGTATTTT. This codes for CASSTSGSADTQYF.

The genes are TRBV7-9 and TRBJ2-1; D is unclear. The V gene's germline CDR1 is SEHNR and CDR2 FQNEAQ (reference sequence). The CDR3 covers 15 residues. V dropped 5 bases and J dropped 8 bases, with 19 bases sitting between them. DNA of the CDR3: TGTGCCAGCAGCGGGCGACCCGCGACCTGGGATGAGCAGTTCTTC. Translated: CASSGRPATWDEQFF.

This clone was counted once. The chain is built from TRBV18 and TRBJ1-5; TRBD1 is a possible D gene (5 bases). Trimming pared 6 bases from V and 7 bases from J, leaving 19 bases between. The germline CDR1 and CDR2 sequences are KGHSH and LQKENI. This CDR3 region has 15 residues. CDR3 protein: CASSSPGQGLQPQHF. CDR3 coding DNA: TGTGCCAGCTCCTCTCCGGGGCAGGGTTTACAGCCCCAGCATTTT.

The rearrangement uses TRBV6-6 and TRBJ2-7; D uncertain. V shed 8 bases and J shed 6 bases, with 11 bases lying between them. The CDR3 covers 11 residues. Germline CDR1 MNHNY, CDR2 SVGAGI (reference sequence). This CDR3 is CASWGFGEQYF. DNA for the CDR3: TGTGCCAGCTGGGGTTTTGGCGAGCAGTACTTC.

The chain employs TRBV11-3 and TRBJ2-1, with 11 bases aligning to TRBD2. The CDR3 is made up of 20 amino acids. The germline V gene encodes CDR1 SGHNT and CDR2 YENEEA. J gave up 2 bases and V 0 bases, and 12 bases lay outside the gene matches. The CDR3 nucleotides are TGTGCCAGCAGCTTAGAAGTCGGGGGGCTAGCGGGAGGTACCTACAATGAGCAGTTCTTC. This gives the protein CASSLEVGGLAGGTYNEQFF.

The chain has TRBV12-5 and TRBJ2-2; D gene ambiguous. Per the germline V gene, CDR1 is LGHNT and CDR2 is FRNRAP. The CDR3 spans 14 residues. Trimming stripped 8 bases from V and 6 bases from J, with 16 bases between. Here the CDR3 DNA reads TGTGCTAGTAGTCCCTTTGGGCTATCCGGGGAGCTGTTTTTT. It encodes CASSPFGLSGELFF.

This clone has more than one count but fewer than ten. The V call is TRBV28, the J call TRBJ2-1; D unresolved. Trimming removed 6 bases at V and 1 base at J, with 10 bases between. This CDR3 is built from 14 residues. The germline V gene has CDR1 MDHEN and CDR2 SYDVKM. This CDR3 reads CASRASASYNEQFF. The DNA of the CDR3 is TGTGCCAGCAGGGCTAGTGCGTCCTACAATGAGCAGTTCTTC.